The sequence of this T cell receptor beta chain was determined in a study of blood T cells in healthy people across ages (dated by TCRdb to the mid-2010s). With respect to the entire study: Template switching captured roughly one uniquely barcoded TCR beta cDNA molecule per two T cells in model experiments. To avoid experimental bias, donors of different ages were distributed randomly across sequencing lanes. To track age-related changes in TCR beta repertoire diversity, the study relied on deep sequencing normalized with unique cDNA molecular identifiers. Two additional independent replicas of 1 million unique cDNA reads from the same blood draw were analyzed for two donors (one aged 18 to 30 and one aged 80 or older). The donors were divided into four age groups: young (average around 17 years), middle-aged (about 41), aged (about 60) and long-lived (about 84).

Per the germline V gene, MNHNS is the CDR1 and SASEGT is the CDR2. The CDR3 goes from the cysteine to the phenylalanine over 17 residues. Solely the CDR3 DNA is kept, with 51 bases framed from the first base. The library was produced with 5' RACE. The sequencing machine was an Illumina HiSeq 2500. A second PCR of about 6 to 11 cycles was run with a J-beta primer mix and a sample-barcoded 5' primer. A unique molecular identifier was introduced onto each TCR beta cDNA molecule by a template-switch 5' adaptor carrying 12 random nucleotides. Each sample yielded at least 2.5 million CDR3-containing paired-end reads. The Mint cDNA synthesis kit, primed by a TRBC-specific oligonucleotide, was used to synthesize first-strand cDNA from all RNA. Following uracil-DNA glycosylase treatment, all cDNA underwent a first 18-cycle PCR with the universal primers M1SS and BC2_uni_R. As for the original processing: For normalization, 1 million high-quality reads, each with a distinct molecular identifier, were randomly selected from each sample. Reads with shared molecular identifiers were discarded instead of being binned into consensus sequences. MiTCR, with a Q25 quality threshold and the strictest error-elimination algorithm, was used for CDR3 identification, clonotype clustering and error correction. Lower-bound total TCR beta diversity was estimated with a nonparametric unseen species model using Euler transformation. Using fastp trimming at Q25 and MiXCR clonotype assembly, TCRdb reanalyzed the public sequencing data and kept in-frame beta chains. Each CDR3 protein gets just one entry, which takes the most common genes and DNA from the rows behind it. What appears here as the V and J calls and clone size reflects TCRdb's work, not the paper's. The sample has about 1 million distinct CDR3 sequences on record, around 45% of them singletons. The ten largest clones take up approximately 17% of the sample.

Beyond this particular receptor, the publication reports: Because profiling used bulk unsorted PBMCs, naive and antigen-experienced compartments could not be compared conclusively. There was a strong correlation between observed TCR beta diversity and the percentage of naive T cells measured by flow cytometry. As age increased, observed TCR beta diversity per million T cells dropped in a roughly linear way, and a significant reduction was already evident by age around 41. Total diversity estimates from one million sequenced T cells were considered lower bounds and underestimates. Because the CMV infection status of the donors was unknown, age-related changes in expanded clonotypes may potentially have been confounded. Compared with the aged group, the long-lived group had more naive CD4+ T cells, fewer expanded clones and increased TCR diversity, a pattern suggesting age selection.

This clonotype occurred a few times. Its antigen is still unknown. One end of the junction varies from germline; a read error may be responsible. Donors were 30 to 45 systemically healthy Caucasian individuals from Russia aged about 6 to 100 years. Around 10 milliliters of peripheral blood were collected from each donor into EDTA-treated Vacutainer tubes. Ficoll-Paque density-gradient centrifugation was used to isolate PBMCs, with at least 6.5 million per sample. Trizol reagent was used to extract total RNA from PBMCs, with at least 6 micrograms per sample. For every donor, flow cytometry on a PBMC aliquot measured the percentage of naive CD45RAhigh/CD27high T cells.

Sequenced input: blood. The chain joins TRBV6-1 to TRBJ2-3; 7 matching bases give a weak D call of TRBD1. The sequence derives from a woman aged 60-70 years in good health. Here is the DNA: TGTGCCAGCAGCGAAGGCCCAGGGGGGCATCACACAGATACGCAGTATTTT. It is translated as CASSEGPGGHHTDTQYF.